This record covers a single T cell receptor (beta chain). These data belong to a study of blood T cell repertoires in COVID-19. The overall study: Material from acute and convalescent COVID-19 was sourced from the United States, Italy and Spain. PBMCs, B-cell-depleted T cells, or T cells were the source of the cDNA or gDNA that made up the material.

Germline V gene data show CDR1 as GTSNPN and CDR2 as SVGIG (reference sequence). This CDR3 spans 13 amino acids. Trimming pared 3 bases from V and 5 bases from J, leaving 8 bases between. In the source study's methods: Nucleated cell number was recorded as an estimate derived from reference gene primer amplification. Sequencing used immunoSEQ multiplex PCR; TCRdb keeps in-frame clones, though not all of them. The DNA gave D and trimming, while V, J and clone size come from that table. The sample records about 250,000 clones, about 86% being singletons. J is TRBJ1-6 and V is TRBV30; possible D gene TRBD1, 5 bases. The clonotype originates from an elderly man with acute or convalescent COVID-19. What was sequenced was peripheral blood. The CDR3 spells CAWRPGNNSPLHF. In DNA form, the CDR3 reads TGTGCCTGGAGGCCAGGGAATAATTCACCCCTCCACTTT. The complete variable domain, with remaining parts taken from reference TRBV30 and TRBJ1-6, reads SQTIHQWPATLVQPVGSPLSLECTVEGTSNPNLYWYRQAAGRGLQLLFYSVGIGQISSEVPQNLSASRPQDRQFILSSKKLLLSDSGFYLCAWRPGNNSPLHFGNGTRLTVT.